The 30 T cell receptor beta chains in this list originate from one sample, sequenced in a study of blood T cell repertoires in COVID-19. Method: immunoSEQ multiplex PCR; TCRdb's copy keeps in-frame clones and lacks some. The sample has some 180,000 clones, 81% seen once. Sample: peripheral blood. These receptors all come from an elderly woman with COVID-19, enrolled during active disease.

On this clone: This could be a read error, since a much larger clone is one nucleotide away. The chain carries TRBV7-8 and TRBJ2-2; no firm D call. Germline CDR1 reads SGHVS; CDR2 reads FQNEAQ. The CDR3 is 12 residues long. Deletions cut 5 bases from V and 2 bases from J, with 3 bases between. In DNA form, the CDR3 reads TGTGCCAGCAGCCTAAACACCGGGGAGCTGTTTTTT. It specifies CASSLNTGELFF.

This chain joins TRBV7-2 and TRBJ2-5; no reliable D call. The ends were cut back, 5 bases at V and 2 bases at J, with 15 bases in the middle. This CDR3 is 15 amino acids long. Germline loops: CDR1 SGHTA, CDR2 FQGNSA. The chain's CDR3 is CASSPSQVVQETQYF. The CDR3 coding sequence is TGTGCCAGCAGCCCGTCCCAGGTCGTACAAGAGACCCAGTACTTC.

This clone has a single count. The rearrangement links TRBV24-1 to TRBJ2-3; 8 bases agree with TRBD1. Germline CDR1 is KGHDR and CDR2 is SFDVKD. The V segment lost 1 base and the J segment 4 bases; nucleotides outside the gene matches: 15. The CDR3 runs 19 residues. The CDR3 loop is CATSDFKSQGARGADTQYF. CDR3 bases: TGTGCCACCAGTGATTTTAAGTCGCAGGGGGCGCGAGGGGCAGATACGCAGTATTTT.

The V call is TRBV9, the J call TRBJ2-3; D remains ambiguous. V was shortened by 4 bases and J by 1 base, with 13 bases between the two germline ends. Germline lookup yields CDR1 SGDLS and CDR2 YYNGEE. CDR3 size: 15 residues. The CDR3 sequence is CASSPRLTGTDTQYF. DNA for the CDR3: TGTGCCAGCAGCCCCCGCCTTACGGGCACAGATACGCAGTATTTT.

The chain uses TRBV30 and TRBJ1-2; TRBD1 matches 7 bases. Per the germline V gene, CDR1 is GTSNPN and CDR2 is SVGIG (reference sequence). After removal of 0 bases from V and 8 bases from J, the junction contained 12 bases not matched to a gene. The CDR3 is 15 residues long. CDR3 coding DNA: TGTGCCTGGAGTGTACTATTAACAGGGGCCAGGGGCTACACCTTC. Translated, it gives CAWSVLLTGARGYTF.

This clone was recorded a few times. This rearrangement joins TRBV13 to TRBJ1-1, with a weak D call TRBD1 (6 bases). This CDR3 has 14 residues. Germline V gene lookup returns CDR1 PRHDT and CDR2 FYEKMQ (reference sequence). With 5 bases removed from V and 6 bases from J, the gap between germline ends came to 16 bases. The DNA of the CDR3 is TGTGCCAGCAGCGCCGGGACAACCTTTTCTGAAGCTTTCTTT. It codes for CASSAGTTFSEAFF.

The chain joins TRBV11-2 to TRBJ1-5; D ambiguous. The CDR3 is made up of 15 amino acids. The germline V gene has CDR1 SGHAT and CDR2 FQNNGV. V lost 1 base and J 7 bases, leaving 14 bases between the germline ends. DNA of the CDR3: TGTGCCAGCAGCTTAGGTCAGAACAATTTCCAGCCCCAGCATTTT. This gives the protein CASSLGQNNFQPQHF.

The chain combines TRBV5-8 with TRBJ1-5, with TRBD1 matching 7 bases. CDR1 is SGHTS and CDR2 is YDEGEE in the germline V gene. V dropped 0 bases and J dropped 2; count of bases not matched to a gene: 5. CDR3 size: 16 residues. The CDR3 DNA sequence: TGTGCCAGCAGCTTGGTAGGCAGGGGGGGCAATCAGCCCCAGCATTTT. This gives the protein CASSLVGRGGNQPQHF.

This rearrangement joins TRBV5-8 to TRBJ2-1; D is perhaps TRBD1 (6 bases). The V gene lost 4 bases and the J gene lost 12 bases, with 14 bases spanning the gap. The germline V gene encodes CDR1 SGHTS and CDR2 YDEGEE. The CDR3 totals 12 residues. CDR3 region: CASSIGTPGQFF. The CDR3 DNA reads TGTGCCAGCAGCATCGGGACACCTGGGCAGTTCTTC.

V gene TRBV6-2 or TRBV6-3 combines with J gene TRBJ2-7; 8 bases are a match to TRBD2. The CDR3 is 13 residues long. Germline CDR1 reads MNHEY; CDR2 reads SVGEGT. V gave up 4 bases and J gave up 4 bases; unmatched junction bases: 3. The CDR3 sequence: CASSWTSQYEQYF. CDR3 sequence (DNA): TGTGCCAGCAGTTGGACTAGCCAGTACGAGCAGTACTTC.

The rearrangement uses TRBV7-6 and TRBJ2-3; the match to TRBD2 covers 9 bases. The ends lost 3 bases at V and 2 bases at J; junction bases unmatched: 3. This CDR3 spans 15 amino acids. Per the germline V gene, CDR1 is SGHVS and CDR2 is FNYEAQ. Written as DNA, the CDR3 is TGTGCCAGCAGCTTCGGGACTAGCATCACAGATACGCAGTATTTT. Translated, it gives CASSFGTSITDTQYF.

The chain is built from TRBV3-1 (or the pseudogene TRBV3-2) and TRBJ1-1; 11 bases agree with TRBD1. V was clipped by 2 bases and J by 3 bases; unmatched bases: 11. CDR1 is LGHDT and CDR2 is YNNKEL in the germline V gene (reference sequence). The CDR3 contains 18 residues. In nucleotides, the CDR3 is TGTGCCAGCAGCCAAACGGGACAGGGGGTGATAGGGTACACTGAAGCTTTCTTT. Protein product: CASSQTGQGVIGYTEAFF.

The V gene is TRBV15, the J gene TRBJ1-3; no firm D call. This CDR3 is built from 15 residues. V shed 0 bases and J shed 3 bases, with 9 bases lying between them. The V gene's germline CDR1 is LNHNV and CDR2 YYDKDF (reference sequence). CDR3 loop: CATSRDQADGNTIYF. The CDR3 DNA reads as TGTGCCACCAGCAGAGATCAGGCAGATGGAAACACCATATATTTT.

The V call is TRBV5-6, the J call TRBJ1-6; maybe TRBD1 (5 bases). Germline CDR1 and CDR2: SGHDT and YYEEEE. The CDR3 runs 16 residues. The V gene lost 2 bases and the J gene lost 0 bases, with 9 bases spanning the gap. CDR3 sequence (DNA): TGTGCCAGCAGCTTTTGGCAGGGCTCCTATAATTCACCCCTCCACTTT. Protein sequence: CASSFWQGSYNSPLHF.

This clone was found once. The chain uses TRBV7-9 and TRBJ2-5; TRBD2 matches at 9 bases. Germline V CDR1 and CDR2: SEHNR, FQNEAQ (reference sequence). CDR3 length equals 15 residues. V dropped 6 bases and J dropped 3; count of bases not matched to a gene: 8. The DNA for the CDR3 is TGTGCCAGCAGTCGACTAGCGGCAGGGGAAGAGACCCAGTACTTC. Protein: CASSRLAAGEETQYF.

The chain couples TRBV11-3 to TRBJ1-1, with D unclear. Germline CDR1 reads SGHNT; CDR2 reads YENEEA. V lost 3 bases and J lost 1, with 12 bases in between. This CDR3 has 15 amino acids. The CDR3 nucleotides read TGTGCCAGCAGCTTCGTGACTATACCGAACACTGAAGCTTTCTTT. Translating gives CASSFVTIPNTEAFF.

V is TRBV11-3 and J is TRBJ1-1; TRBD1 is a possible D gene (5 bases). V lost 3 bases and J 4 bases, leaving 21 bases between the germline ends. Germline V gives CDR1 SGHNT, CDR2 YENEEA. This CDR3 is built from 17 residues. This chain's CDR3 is CASSFHNQTRRGTEAFF. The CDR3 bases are TGTGCCAGCAGCTTCCACAACCAGACCCGGAGGGGCACTGAAGCTTTCTTT. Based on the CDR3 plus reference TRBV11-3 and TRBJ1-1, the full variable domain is EAGVVQSPRYKIIEKKQPVAFWCNPISGHNTLYWYLQNLGQGPELLIRYENEEAVDDSQLPKDRFSAERLKGVDSTLKIQPAELGDSAVYLCASSFHNQTRRGTEAFFGQGTRLTVV.

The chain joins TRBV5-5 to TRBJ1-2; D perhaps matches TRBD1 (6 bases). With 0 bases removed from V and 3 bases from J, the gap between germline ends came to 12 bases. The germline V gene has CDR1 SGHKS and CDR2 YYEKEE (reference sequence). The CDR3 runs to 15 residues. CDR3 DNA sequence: TGTGCCAGCAGCTTGGATGCAGGGGCCTACTATGGCTACACCTTC. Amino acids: CASSLDAGAYYGYTF.

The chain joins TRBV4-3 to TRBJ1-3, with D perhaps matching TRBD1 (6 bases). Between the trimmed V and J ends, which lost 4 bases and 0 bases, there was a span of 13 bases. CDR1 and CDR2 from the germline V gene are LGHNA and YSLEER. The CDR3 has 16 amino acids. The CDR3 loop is CASSPRQASSGNTIYF. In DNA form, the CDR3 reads TGCGCCAGCAGCCCTCGACAGGCGAGCTCTGGAAACACCATATATTTT.

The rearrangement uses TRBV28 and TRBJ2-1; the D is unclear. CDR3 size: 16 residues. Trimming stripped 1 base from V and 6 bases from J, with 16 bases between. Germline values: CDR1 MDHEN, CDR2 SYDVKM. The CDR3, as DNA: TGTGCCAGCAGTTTATCGGCACCCCCCAGGCCCAATGAGCAGTTCTTC. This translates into CASSLSAPPRPNEQFF.

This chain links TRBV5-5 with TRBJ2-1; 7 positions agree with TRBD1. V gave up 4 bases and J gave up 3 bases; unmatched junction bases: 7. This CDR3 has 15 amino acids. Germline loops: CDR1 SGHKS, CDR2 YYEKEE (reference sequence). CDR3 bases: TGTGCCAGCAGCCCGATCGGGACAGTCTACAATGAGCAGTTCTTC. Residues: CASSPIGTVYNEQFF.

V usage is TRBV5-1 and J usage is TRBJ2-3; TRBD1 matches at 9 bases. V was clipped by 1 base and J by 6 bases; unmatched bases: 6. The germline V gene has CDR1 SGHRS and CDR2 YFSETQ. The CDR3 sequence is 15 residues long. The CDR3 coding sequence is TGCGCCAGCAGCTTGAGGGACAGGGTGGGCGATACGCAGTATTTT. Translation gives CASSLRDRVGDTQYF.

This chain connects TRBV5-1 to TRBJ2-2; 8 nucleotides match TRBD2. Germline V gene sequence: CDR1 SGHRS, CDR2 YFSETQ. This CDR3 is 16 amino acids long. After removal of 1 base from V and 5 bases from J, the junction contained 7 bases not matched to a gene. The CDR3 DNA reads TGCGCCAGCAGCTTGTTGAGCGGGAGAGGTACCGGGGAGCTGTTTTTT. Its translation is CASSLLSGRGTGELFF.

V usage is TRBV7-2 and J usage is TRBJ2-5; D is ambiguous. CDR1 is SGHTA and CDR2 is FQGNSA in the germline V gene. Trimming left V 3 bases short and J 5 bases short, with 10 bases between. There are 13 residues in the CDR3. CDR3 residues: CASSFEYLETQYF. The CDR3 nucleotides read TGTGCCAGCAGCTTCGAGTACTTGGAGACCCAGTACTTC. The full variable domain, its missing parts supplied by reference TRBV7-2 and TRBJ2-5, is GAGVSQSPSNKVTEKGKDVELRCDPISGHTALYWYRQSLGQGLEFLIYFQGNSAPDKSGLPSDRFSAERTGGSVSTLTIQRTQQEDSAVYLCASSFEYLETQYFGPGTRLLVL.

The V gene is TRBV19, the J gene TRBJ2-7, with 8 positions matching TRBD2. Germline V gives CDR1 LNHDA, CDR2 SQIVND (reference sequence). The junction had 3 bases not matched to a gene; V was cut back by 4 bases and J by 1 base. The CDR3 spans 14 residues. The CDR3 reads CASSTPSGSYEQYF. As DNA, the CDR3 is TGTGCCAGTAGTACTCCTAGCGGGTCCTACGAGCAGTACTTC.

CDR3 coding DNA: TGTGCCAGCAGCAACAGCCGGGACAACGGCTACACCTTC. This encodes CASSNSRDNGYTF. The gene calls are TRBV5-4 and TRBJ1-2, with D perhaps TRBD1 (6 bases). The CDR3 spans 13 residues. The germline V gene has CDR1 SGHNT and CDR2 YYREEE (reference sequence). Trimming left V 4 bases short and J 8 bases short, with 15 bases between.

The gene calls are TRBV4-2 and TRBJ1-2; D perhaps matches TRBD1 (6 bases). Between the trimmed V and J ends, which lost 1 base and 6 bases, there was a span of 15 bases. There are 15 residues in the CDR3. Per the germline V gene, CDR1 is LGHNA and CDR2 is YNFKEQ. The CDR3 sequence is CASSQVGAGENGYTF. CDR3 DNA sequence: TGTGCCAGCAGCCAAGTTGGGGCAGGGGAGAATGGCTACACCTTC.

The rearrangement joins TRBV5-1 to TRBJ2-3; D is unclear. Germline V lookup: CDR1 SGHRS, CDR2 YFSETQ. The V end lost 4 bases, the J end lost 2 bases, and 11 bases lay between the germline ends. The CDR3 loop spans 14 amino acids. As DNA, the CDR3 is TGCGCCAGCAGCCCCTTGAGCGTCACAGATACGCAGTATTTT. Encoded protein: CASSPLSVTDTQYF.

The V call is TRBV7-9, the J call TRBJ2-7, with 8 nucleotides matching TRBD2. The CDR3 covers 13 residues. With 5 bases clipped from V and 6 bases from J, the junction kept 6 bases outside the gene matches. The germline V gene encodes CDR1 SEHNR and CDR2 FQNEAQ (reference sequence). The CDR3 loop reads CASSDGLASEQYF. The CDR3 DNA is TGTGCCAGCAGCGACGGACTAGCAAGCGAGCAGTACTTC.

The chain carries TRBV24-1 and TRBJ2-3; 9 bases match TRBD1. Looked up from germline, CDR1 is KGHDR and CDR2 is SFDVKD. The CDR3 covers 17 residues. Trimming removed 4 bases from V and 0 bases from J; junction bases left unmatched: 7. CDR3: CATSEWGQGTSTDTQYF. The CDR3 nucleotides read TGTGCCACCAGTGAGTGGGGACAGGGCACTAGCACAGATACGCAGTATTTT.